These 8 T cell receptor beta chains were all obtained from the same sample, sequenced in a study of CD8+ T cells in alopecia areata. Extracted RNA was reverse transcribed, and the resulting cDNA served as sequencing template. TCRdb's table, derived via immunoSEQ multiplex PCR, lists solely in-frame clones and lacks some. Here the sample spans 130,000 or so clones, approximately 49% being singletons. The input for sequencing was CD8+ T cells sorted from blood, taken at week 0. The receptors were sampled from a human donor with alopecia areata.

The chain has TRBV30 and TRBJ2-7, with 7 bases aligning to TRBD2. The germline CDR1 and CDR2 sequences are GTSNPN and SVGIG (reference sequence). This CDR3 has 13 amino acids. The junction had 4 bases not matched to a gene; V was cut back by 5 bases and J by 0 bases. CDR3 in amino acids: CAWAGGISYEQYF. The CDR3 DNA is TGTGCCTGGGCCGGGGGGATCTCCTACGAGCAGTACTTC.

V usage is TRBV4-3 and J usage is TRBJ2-3; no clear D gene. Looked up from germline, CDR1 is LGHNA and CDR2 is YSLEER. The CDR3 is 13 residues long. V lost 6 bases to trimming and J lost 2 bases, with 9 bases between them. CDR3: CASSNSNTDTQYF. In DNA form, the CDR3 reads TGCGCCAGCAGTAACAGTAACACAGATACGCAGTATTTT.

Of note for this clone: The sample contains more than one DNA sequence encoding this CDR3. V usage is TRBV5-1 and J usage is TRBJ1-1, with no clear D. This CDR3 is built from 13 residues. The germline gives CDR1 SGHRS, CDR2 YFSETQ. V dropped 0 bases and J dropped 1 base, with 4 bases sitting between them. CDR3 bases: TGCGCCAGCAGCTTGGGGGGGAACACTGAAGCTTTCTTT. Translating it yields CASSLGGNTEAFF.

The chain recombines TRBV25-1 with TRBJ1-1; 10 positions agree with TRBD1. The CDR3 extends over 17 amino acids. From germline, CDR1 is MGHDK and CDR2 SYGVNS. Trimming cost V 1 base and J 0 bases; bases outside gene matches: 5. The chain's CDR3 is CASSESRTGGMNTEAFF. CDR3 nucleotides: TGTGCCAGCAGTGAATCCCGGACAGGGGGTATGAACACTGAAGCTTTCTTT.

The chain is built from TRBV2 and TRBJ1-5; TRBD1 matches at 9 bases. J gave up 4 bases and V 4 bases, and 14 bases lay outside the gene matches. The CDR3 length is 18 residues. Germline assignment: CDR1 SNHLY and CDR2 FYNNEI. CDR3 residues: CASSAPGQGIRGNQPQHF. The CDR3 region has the DNA TGTGCCAGCAGTGCTCCTGGACAGGGGATTAGGGGGAATCAGCCCCAGCATTTT.

The chain employs TRBV30 and TRBJ2-1; the D is unclear. Trimming removed 2 bases at V and 4 bases at J, with 9 bases between. The CDR3 is made up of 13 amino acids. The germline V gene has CDR1 GTSNPN and CDR2 SVGIG (reference sequence). The CDR3 DNA reads TGTGCCTGGAGTCAACAGAGTTACAATGAGCAGTTCTTC. It encodes CAWSQQSYNEQFF.

This clone was counted a few times. The chain combines TRBV7-9 with TRBJ2-4; D perhaps matches TRBD1 (6 bases). The CDR3 sequence is 13 residues long. V lost 8 bases to trimming and J lost 2 bases, with 10 bases between them. Looked up from germline, CDR1 is SEHNR and CDR2 is FQNEAQ (reference sequence). The chain's CDR3 is CASAQGPKNIQYF. In DNA, the CDR3 is TGTGCCAGCGCGCAGGGGCCCAAAAACATTCAGTACTTC. The whole variable domain, remainder taken from reference TRBV7-9 and TRBJ2-4, is DTGVSQNPRHKITKRGQNVTFRCDPISEHNRLYWYRQTLGQGPEFLTYFQNEAQLEKSRLLSDRFSAERPKGSFSTLEIQRTEQGDSAMYLCASAQGPKNIQYFGAGTRLSVL.

The chain employs TRBV7-6 and TRBJ2-5; D is ambiguous. Germline-derived CDR1 and CDR2 are SGHVS and FNYEAQ. Trimming removed 4 bases from V and 2 bases from J, with 8 bases in between. The CDR3 loop spans 13 amino acids. The CDR3 spells CASSSDPQETQYF. CDR3 nucleotide sequence: TGTGCCAGCAGCTCAGACCCTCAAGAGACCCAGTACTTC.